In its sample, the clone carrying this TCR beta chain was seen a few times. What it binds is not known. The trim removed 5 bases at V and 7 bases at J, leaving 8 bases unmatched. Germline loops: CDR1 LGHDT, CDR2 YNNKEL (reference sequence). CDR3 length equals 16 residues. MiXCR, run by TCRdb on the 5' RACE reads, gives a single entry per CDR3 protein. The sample consists of a few hundred thousand distinct CDR3 sequences, approximately 3.3% of them appearing once. The entry originates in a study of T cells after yellow fever vaccination. Study findings and constraints: In FACS-sorted repertoires, abundant clonotypes from the bulk population could appear as contaminants.

This clonotype was sampled from a man younger than 35 who received the YFV17D yellow fever vaccine. Sequencing was performed on CD4+ T cells sorted from PBMCs, taken 10 days after the yellow fever booster vaccination. The chain employs TRBV3-1 and TRBJ2-1; the match to TRBD2 covers 13 bases. DNA for the CDR3: TGTGCCAGCAGCTCACTAGCGGGGGGGTCTGGGAATGAGCAGTTCTTC. This codes for CASSSLAGGSGNEQFF.